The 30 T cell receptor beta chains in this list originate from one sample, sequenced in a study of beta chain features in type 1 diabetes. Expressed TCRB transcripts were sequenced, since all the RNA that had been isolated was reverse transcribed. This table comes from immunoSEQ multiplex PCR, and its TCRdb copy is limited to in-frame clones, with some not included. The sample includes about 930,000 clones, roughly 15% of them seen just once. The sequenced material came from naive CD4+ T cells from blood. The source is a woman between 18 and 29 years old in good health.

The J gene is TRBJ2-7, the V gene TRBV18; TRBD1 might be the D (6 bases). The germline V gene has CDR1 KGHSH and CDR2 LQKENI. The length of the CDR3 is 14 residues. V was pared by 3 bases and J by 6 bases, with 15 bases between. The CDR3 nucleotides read TGTGCCAGCTCACCCTTGACAGGTGGGATCGAGCAGTACTTC. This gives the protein CASSPLTGGIEQYF.

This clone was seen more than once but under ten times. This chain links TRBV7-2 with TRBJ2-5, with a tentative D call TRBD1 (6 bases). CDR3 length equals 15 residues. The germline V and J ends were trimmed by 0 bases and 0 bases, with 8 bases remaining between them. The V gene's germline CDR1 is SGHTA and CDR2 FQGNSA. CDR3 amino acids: CASSLAGTYQETQYF. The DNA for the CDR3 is TGTGCCAGCAGCTTAGCCGGGACATACCAAGAGACCCAGTACTTC.

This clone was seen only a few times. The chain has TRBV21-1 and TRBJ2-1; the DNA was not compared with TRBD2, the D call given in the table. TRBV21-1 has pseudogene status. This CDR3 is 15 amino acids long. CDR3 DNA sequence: TGTGCCAGCAGCAGAAGGGCGGGAGAGAGTAATGAGCAGTTCTTC. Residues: CASSRRAGESNEQFF.

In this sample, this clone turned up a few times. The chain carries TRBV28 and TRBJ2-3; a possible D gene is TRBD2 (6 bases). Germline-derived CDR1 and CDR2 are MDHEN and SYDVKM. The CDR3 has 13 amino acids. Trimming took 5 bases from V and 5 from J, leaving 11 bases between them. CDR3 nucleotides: TGTGCCAGCAGTGCCCGACTAGGAGATACGCAGTATTTT. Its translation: CASSARLGDTQYF.

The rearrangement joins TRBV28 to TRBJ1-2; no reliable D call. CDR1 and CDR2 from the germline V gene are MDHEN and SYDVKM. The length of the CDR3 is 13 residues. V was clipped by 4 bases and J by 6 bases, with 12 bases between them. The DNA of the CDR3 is TGTGCCAGCAGTTGGACGAGAAGGAATGGCTACACCTTC. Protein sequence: CASSWTRRNGYTF.

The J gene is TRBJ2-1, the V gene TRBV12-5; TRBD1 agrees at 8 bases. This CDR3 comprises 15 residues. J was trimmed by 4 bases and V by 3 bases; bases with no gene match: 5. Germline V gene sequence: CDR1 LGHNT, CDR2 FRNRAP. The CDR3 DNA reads TGTGCTAGTGGTTTTGGTCAGGGGGCTTACAATGAGCAGTTCTTC. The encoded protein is CASGFGQGAYNEQFF. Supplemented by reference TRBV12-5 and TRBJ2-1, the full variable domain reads DARVTQTPRHKVTEMGQEVTMRCQPILGHNTVFWYRQTMMQGLELLAYFRNRAPLDDSGMPKDRFSAEMPDATLATLKIQPSEPRDSAVYFCASGFGQGAYNEQFFGPGTRLTVL.

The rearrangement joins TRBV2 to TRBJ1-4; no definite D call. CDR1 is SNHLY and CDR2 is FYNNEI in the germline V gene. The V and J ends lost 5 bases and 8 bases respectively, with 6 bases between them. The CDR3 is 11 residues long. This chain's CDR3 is CASSPREKLFF. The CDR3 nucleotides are TGTGCCAGCAGTCCCCGCGAAAAACTGTTTTTT. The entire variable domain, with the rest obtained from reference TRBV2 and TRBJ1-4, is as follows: EPEVTQTPSHQVTQMGQEVILRCVPISNHLYFYWYRQILGQKVEFLVSFYNNEISEKSEIFDDQFSVERPDGSNFTLKIRSTKLEDSAMYFCASSPREKLFFGSGTQLSVL.

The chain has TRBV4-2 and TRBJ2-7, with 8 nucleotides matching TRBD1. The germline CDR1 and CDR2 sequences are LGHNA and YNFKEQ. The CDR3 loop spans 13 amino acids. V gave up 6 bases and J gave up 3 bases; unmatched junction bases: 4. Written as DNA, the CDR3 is TGTGCCAGCAGGGGGACAGGACTCTACGAGCAGTACTTC. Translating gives CASRGTGLYEQYF.

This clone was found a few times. DNA of the CDR3: TGTGCCACCAGCAGAGGGGAGGCCTACGAGCAGTACTTC. This translates into CATSRGEAYEQYF. The rearrangement joins TRBV15 to TRBJ2-7, with TRBD2 as a possible D gene (6 bases). From germline, CDR1 is LNHNV and CDR2 YYDKDF (reference sequence). Trimming took 1 base from V and 2 from J, leaving 6 bases between them. CDR3 length equals 13 residues.

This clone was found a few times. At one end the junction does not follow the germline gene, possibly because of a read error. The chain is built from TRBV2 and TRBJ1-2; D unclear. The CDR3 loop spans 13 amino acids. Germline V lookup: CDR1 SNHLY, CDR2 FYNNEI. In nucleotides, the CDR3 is TGTGCCAGCAGGGAAGAGTCATCCGGAGGCTACACCTTC. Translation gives CASREESSGGYTF.

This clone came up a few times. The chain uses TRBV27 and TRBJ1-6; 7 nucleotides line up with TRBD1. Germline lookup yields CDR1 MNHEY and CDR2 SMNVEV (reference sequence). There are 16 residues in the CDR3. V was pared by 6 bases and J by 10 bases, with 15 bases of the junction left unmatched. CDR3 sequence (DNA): TGTGCCAGCAGGACCGGGACAGCTTTCACGGAATCACCCCTCCACTTT. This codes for CASRTGTAFTESPLHF.

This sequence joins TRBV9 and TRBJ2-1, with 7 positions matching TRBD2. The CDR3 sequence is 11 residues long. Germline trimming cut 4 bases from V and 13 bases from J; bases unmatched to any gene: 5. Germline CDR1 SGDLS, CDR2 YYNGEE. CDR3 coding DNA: TGTGCCAGCAGCCCTGGGGGACTACAGTTCTTC. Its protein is CASSPGGLQFF.

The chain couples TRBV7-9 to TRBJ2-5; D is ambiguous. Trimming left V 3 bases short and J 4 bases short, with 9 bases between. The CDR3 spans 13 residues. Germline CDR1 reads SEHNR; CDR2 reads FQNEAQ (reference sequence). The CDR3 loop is CASSFGFSETQYF. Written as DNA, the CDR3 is TGTGCCAGCAGCTTCGGGTTTTCAGAGACCCAGTACTTC.

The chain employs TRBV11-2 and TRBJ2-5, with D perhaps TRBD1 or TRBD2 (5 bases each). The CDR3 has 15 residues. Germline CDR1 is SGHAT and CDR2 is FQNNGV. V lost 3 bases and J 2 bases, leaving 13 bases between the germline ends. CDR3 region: CASSLGVPWQETQYF. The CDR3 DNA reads TGTGCCAGCAGCTTGGGGGTTCCGTGGCAAGAGACCCAGTACTTC.

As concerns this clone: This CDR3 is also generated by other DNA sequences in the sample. The CDR3 region is CASSQSGGYEQYF. The CDR3 nucleotides are TGTGCCAGCAGCCAATCTGGGGGCTACGAGCAGTACTTC. This chain joins TRBV16 and TRBJ2-7; D might be TRBD1 or TRBD2, each matching 5 bases. Germline V lookup: CDR1 KGHSY, CDR2 FQNENV. The CDR3 consists of 13 residues. V was shortened by 0 bases and J by 3 bases, with 6 bases between the two germline ends. The entire variable domain, with the rest obtained from reference TRBV16 and TRBJ2-7, is as follows: GEEVAQTPKHLVRGEGQKAKLYCAPIKGHSYVFWYQQVLKNEFKFLISFQNENVFDETGMPKERFSAKCLPNSPCSLEIQATKLEDSAVYFCASSQSGGYEQYFGPGTRLTVT.

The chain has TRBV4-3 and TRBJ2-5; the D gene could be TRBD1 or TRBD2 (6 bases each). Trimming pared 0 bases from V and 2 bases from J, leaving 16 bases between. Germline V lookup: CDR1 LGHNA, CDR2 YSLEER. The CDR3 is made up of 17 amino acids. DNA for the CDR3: TGCGCCAGCAGCCAAGATAGGGGGGCAGTAAATCAAGAGACCCAGTACTTC. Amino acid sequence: CASSQDRGAVNQETQYF.

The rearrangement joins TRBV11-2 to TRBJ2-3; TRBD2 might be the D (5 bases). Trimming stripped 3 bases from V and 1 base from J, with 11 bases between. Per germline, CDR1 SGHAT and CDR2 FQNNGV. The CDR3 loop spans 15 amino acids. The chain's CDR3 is CASSLSRRGTDTQYF. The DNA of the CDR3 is TGTGCCAGCAGCTTGAGCCGGCGGGGCACAGATACGCAGTATTTT.

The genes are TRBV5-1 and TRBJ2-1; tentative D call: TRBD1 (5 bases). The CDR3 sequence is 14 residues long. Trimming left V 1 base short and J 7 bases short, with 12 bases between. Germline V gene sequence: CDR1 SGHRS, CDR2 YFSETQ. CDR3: CASSLTGRTNEQFF. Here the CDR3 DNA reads TGCGCCAGCAGCTTGACCGGACGGACAAATGAGCAGTTCTTC.

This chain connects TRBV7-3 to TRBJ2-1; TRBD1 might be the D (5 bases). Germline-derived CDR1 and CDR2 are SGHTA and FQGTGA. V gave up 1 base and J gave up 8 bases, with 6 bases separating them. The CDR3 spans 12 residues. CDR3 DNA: TGTGCCAGCAGCTTAAGGGGCGATGAGCAGTTCTTC. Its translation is CASSLRGDEQFF.

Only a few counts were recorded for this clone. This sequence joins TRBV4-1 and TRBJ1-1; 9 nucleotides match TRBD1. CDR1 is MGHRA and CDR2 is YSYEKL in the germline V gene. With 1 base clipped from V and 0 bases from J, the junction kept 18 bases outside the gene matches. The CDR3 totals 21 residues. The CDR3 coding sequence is TGCGCCAGCAGCCAAGCGTTGAGACTCGGGACAGGGCCTTTCATGAACACTGAAGCTTTCTTT. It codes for CASSQALRLGTGPFMNTEAFF.

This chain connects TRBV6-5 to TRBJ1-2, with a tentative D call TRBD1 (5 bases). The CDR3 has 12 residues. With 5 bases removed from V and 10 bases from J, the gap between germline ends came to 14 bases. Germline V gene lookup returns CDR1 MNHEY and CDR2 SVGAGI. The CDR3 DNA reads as TGTGCCAGCAGTGAAAGGGGAGATTACTACACCTTC. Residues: CASSERGDYYTF.

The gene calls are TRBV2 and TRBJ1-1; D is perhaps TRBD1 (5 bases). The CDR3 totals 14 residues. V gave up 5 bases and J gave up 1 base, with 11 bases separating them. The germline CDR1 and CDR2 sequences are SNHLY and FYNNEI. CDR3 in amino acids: CASSSGLRNTEAFF. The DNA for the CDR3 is TGTGCCAGCAGTTCGGGACTCAGGAACACTGAAGCTTTCTTT. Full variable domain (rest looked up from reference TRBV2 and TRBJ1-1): EPEVTQTPSHQVTQMGQEVILRCVPISNHLYFYWYRQILGQKVEFLVSFYNNEISEKSEIFDDQFSVERPDGSNFTLKIRSTKLEDSAMYFCASSSGLRNTEAFFGQGTRLTVV.

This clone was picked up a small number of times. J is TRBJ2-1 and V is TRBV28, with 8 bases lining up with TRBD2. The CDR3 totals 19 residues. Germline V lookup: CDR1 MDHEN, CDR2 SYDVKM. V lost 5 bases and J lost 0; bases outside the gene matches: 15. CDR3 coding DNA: TGTGCCAGCAGTCCCAGGCTAGCGGGCGATTCTAACTCCTACAATGAGCAGTTCTTC. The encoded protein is CASSPRLAGDSNSYNEQFF. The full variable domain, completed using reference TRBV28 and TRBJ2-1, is DVKVTQSSRYLVKRTGEKVFLECVQDMDHENMFWYRQDPGLGLRLIYFSYDVKMKEKGDIPEGYSVSREKKERFSLILESASTNQTSMYLCASSPRLAGDSNSYNEQFFGPGTRLTVL.

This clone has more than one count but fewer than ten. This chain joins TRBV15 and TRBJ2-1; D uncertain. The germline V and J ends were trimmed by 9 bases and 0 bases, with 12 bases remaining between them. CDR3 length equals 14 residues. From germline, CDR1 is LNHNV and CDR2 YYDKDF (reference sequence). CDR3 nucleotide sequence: TGTGCCACAGGGATGGGTTTCTCCTACAATGAGCAGTTCTTC. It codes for CATGMGFSYNEQFF.

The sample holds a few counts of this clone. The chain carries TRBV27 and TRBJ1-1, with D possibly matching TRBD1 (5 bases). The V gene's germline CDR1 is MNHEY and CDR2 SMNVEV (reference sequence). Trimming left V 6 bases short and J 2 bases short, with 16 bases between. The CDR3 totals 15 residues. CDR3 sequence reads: CASSPRRGKNTEAFF. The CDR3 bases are TGTGCCAGCAGCCCCCGTCGGGGGAAAAACACTGAAGCTTTCTTT.

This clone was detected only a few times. The CDR3, as DNA: TGTGCCAGCAGTGACTATACAGGGAACGGAGCTTTCTTT. Its translation: CASSDYTGNGAFF. This rearrangement joins TRBV6-1 to TRBJ1-1; a possible D gene is TRBD1 (6 bases). Germline loops: CDR1 MNHNS, CDR2 SASEGT. V lost 3 bases, J lost 10 bases, and 15 bases lay in between. This CDR3 has 13 amino acids.

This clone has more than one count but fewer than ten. This CDR3 reads CASTDRDQETQYF. For the CDR3, the DNA is TGTGCCAGCACTGACAGGGATCAAGAGACCCAGTACTTC. The rearrangement links TRBV7-9 to TRBJ2-5; 7 bases align to TRBD1. V lost 7 bases, J lost 2 bases, and 4 bases stayed unmatched. The CDR3 is 13 amino acids. Germline V gives CDR1 SEHNR, CDR2 FQNEAQ (reference sequence). Based on the CDR3 plus reference TRBV7-9 and TRBJ2-5, the full variable domain is DTGVSQNPRHKITKRGQNVTFRCDPISEHNRLYWYRQTLGQGPEFLTYFQNEAQLEKSRLLSDRFSAERPKGSFSTLEIQRTEQGDSAMYLCASTDRDQETQYFGPGTRLLVL.

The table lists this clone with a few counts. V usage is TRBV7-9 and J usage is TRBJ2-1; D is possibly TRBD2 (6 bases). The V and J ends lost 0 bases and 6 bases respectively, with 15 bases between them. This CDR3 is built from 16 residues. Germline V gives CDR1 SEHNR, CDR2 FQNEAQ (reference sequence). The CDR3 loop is CASSLAFTAGSNEQFF. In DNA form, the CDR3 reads TGTGCCAGCAGCTTAGCGTTTACAGCGGGTAGCAATGAGCAGTTCTTC.

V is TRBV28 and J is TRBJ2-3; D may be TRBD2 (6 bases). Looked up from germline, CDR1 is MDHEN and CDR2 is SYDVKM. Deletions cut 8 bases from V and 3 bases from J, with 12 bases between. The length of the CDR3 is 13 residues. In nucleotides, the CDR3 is TGTGCCAGCCGGGGGAGATGGACAGATACGCAGTATTTT. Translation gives CASRGRWTDTQYF.

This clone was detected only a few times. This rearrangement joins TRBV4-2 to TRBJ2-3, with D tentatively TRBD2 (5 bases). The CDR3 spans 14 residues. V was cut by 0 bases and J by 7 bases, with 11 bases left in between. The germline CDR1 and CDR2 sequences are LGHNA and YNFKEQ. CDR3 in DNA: TGTGCCAGCAGCCAAGAAATCGAGCGGTATACGCAGTATTTT. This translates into CASSQEIERYTQYF.